These T cell receptor beta chains were read from a single sample in a study of T cell responses to AZD1222 COVID-19 vaccine. TCRdb keeps only in-frame clones here, not all; method: immunoSEQ multiplex PCR. The sample lists 150,000 to 180,000 clones; about nine tenths were seen once. The starting material was peripheral blood, obtained on day 0 of AZD1222 vaccination. These receptors were collected from an adult in good health. Both conserved end residues are part of each CDR3.

V: TRBV19
J: TRBJ1-5
length: 15
CDR3: CASSPVPRGNQPQHF

V: TRBV14
J: TRBJ1-2
length: 14
CDR3: CASSQEGDLYGYTF

V: TRBV19
J: TRBJ1-5
length: 16
CDR3: CASSASLLRGLYPQHF

V: TRBV27
J: TRBJ2-7
length: 15
CDR3: CASSLYRGSSYEQYF

V: TRBV10-1
J: TRBJ1-1
length: 11
CDR3: CASPADTEAFF

V: TRBV7-6
J: TRBJ1-4
length: 15
CDR3: CASSSDRASGEKLFF

V: TRBV27
J: TRBJ1-2
length: 16
CDR3: CASSGIKGTGSYGYTF

V: TRBV20-1
J: TRBJ1-5
length: 15
CDR3: CSASRGQGEGQPQHF

V: TRBV25-1
J: TRBJ1-1
length: 15
CDR3: CASSETGGRRTEAFF

V: TRBV28
J: TRBJ1-6
length: 11
CDR3: CASSLNSPLHF

V: TRBV25-1
J: TRBJ2-7
length: 16
CDR3: CASSPGTARLVWEQYF

V: TRBV16
J: TRBJ1-5
length: 10
CDR3: CASSPLPQHF

V: TRBV5-6
J: TRBJ1-5
length: 13
CDR3: CASSRGQYQPQHF

V: TRBV6-5
J: TRBJ1-3
length: 13
CDR3: CASPERRGNTIYF

V: TRBV30
J: TRBJ2-3
length: 14
CDR3: CAWSDGGGADTQYF

V: TRBV6-5
J: TRBJ2-5
length: 15
CDR3: CASSKRPDYQETQYF

V: TRBV7-2
J: TRBJ1-5
length: 14
CDR3: CASSLLGSNQPQHF

V: TRBV14
J: TRBJ1-3
length: 15
CDR3: CASSNRGSSGNTIYF

V: TRBV28
J: TRBJ1-1
length: 14
CDR3: CASIEGAVETEAFF

V: TRBV30
J: TRBJ1-2
length: 10
CDR3: CAWSLAGYTF

V: TRBV5-4
J: TRBJ1-5
length: 13
CDR3: CASSLDSNQPQHF

V: TRBV7-8
J: TRBJ2-5
length: 15
CDR3: CASSLDGPGRETQYF

V: TRBV27
J: TRBJ2-3
length: 15
CDR3: CASSPGTRILGTQYF

V: TRBV18
J: TRBJ1-3
length: 16
CDR3: CASSPGQVGSGNTIYF

V: TRBV5-1
J: TRBJ2-1
length: 16
CDR3: CASSPGLAGGNNEQFF

V: TRBV19
J: TRBJ1-5
length: 16
CDR3: CASSTRTQDSNQPQHF

V: TRBV27
J: TRBJ1-2
length: 14
CDR3: CASRELTGPQRYTF

V: TRBV29-1
J: TRBJ2-6
length: 16
CDR3: CSVERDVHSGANVLTF

V: TRBV30
J: TRBJ1-4
length: 13
CDR3: CAWNRDGNEKLFF